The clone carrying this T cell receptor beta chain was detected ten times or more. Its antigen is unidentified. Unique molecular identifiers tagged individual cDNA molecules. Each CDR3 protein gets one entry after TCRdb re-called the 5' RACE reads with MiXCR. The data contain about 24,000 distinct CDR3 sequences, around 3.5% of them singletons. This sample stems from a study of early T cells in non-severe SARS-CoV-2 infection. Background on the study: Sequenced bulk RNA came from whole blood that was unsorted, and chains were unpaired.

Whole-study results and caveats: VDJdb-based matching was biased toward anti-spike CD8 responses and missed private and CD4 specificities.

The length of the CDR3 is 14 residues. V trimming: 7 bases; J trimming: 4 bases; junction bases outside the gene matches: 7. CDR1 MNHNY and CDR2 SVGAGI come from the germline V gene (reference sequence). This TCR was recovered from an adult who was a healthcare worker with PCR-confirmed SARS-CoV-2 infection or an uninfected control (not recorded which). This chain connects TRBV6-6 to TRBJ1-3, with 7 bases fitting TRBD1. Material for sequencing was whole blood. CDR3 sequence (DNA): TGTGCCAGCATCAACAGGGGAGCAGGAAACACCATATATTTT. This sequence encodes CASINRGAGNTIYF.